The 10 T cell receptor beta chains presented below share a single source sample, sequenced in a study of blood T cells in healthy people across ages. Using a J-beta primer mix together with a sample-barcoded 5' primer, a second PCR was run for about 6 to 12 cycles. A single record per CDR3 protein comes from TCRdb applying MiXCR to the 5' RACE reads. Among about 580,000 distinct CDR3 sequences listed, roughly 43% were seen once. Sequenced material: blood. These receptors were collected from a man older than 75 in good health.

This clonotype occurred a few times. The chain joins TRBV5-1 to TRBJ2-1, with D perhaps TRBD1 (5 bases). The V gene lost 0 bases and the J gene lost 3 bases, with 10 bases spanning the gap. The germline V gene has CDR1 SGHRS and CDR2 YFSETQ. The CDR3 spans 15 residues. The CDR3 protein is CASSLAQGGYNEQFF. The CDR3 nucleotides are TGCGCCAGCAGCTTGGCCCAGGGTGGCTACAATGAGCAGTTCTTC.

The chain has TRBV4-1 and TRBJ2-2, with TRBD2 as a possible D gene (5 bases). The CDR3 loop spans 16 amino acids. Germline loops: CDR1 MGHRA, CDR2 YSYEKL. Deletions cut 1 base from V and 4 bases from J, with 13 bases between. The CDR3 spells CASSQVPGSATGELFF. The CDR3 bases are TGCGCCAGCAGCCAAGTTCCGGGGTCAGCCACCGGGGAGCTGTTTTTT.

This clonotype was detected many times. The rearrangement links TRBV6-5 to TRBJ2-3, with unresolved D. Germline loops: CDR1 MNHEY, CDR2 SVGAGI. Trimming stripped 7 bases from V and 7 bases from J, with 15 bases between. The CDR3 sequence is 13 residues long. CDR3 sequence (DNA): TGTGCCAGCACCTCCCTGGGGTTGAATACGCAGTATTTT. Its protein is CASTSLGLNTQYF.

With regard to this clonotype: At one boundary the junction diverges from the germline segment, which might be a read error. The chain combines TRBV20-1 with TRBJ2-5; D ambiguous. The germline CDR1 and CDR2 sequences are DFQATT and SNEGSKA (reference sequence). There are 12 residues in the CDR3. This chain's CDR3 is CSASQPGETQYF. The DNA of the CDR3 is TGCAGCGCTAGTCAACCTGGGGAGACCCAGTACTTC.

As regards this clonotype: One junction end disagrees with the germline gene, perhaps due to a read error. The rearrangement links TRBV7-2 to TRBJ1-2, with 9 bases lining up with TRBD1. CDR1 is SGHTA and CDR2 is FQGNSA in the germline V gene. This CDR3 comprises 14 residues. CDR3 protein: CASGQGPANCGYTF. DNA for the CDR3: TGTGCCAGCGGACAGGGGCCAGCTAACTGTGGCTACACCTTC.

The rearrangement links TRBV6-2 or TRBV6-3 to TRBJ2-2; no firm D call. Looked up from germline, CDR1 is MNHEY and CDR2 is SVGEGT. The length of the CDR3 is 14 residues. V gave up 5 bases and J gave up 2 bases, with 9 bases separating them. CDR3 bases: TGTGCCAGCAGTCACAGTGGAAACACCGGGGAGCTGTTTTTT. Its protein product is CASSHSGNTGELFF.

This clonotype was counted at least ten times. V gene TRBV7-2 combines with J gene TRBJ2-1; no reliable D call. The ends were cut back, 5 bases at V and 6 bases at J, with 5 bases in the middle. Germline V CDR1 and CDR2: SGHTA, FQGNSA. The CDR3 spans 11 residues. CDR3 region: CASSLSNEQFF. The CDR3 DNA reads as TGTGCCAGCAGCCTGAGCAATGAGCAGTTCTTC.

The rearrangement uses TRBV20-1 and TRBJ1-5, with 8 bases lining up with TRBD1. V trimming: 3 bases; J trimming: 4 bases; junction bases outside the gene matches: 11. The CDR3 loop spans 16 amino acids. Germline CDR1 is DFQATT and CDR2 is SNEGSKA (reference sequence). The CDR3 sequence: CSASSGAGGWNQPQHF. The CDR3 bases are TGCAGTGCTAGCTCCGGGGCAGGGGGCTGGAATCAGCCCCAGCATTTT.

The V call is TRBV4-3, the J call TRBJ2-2, with D possibly being TRBD1 (6 bases). The CDR3 runs 18 residues. From germline, CDR1 is LGHNA and CDR2 YSLEER. Between the trimmed V and J ends, which lost 1 base and 1 base, there was a span of 16 bases. The CDR3 nucleotides read TGCGCCAGCAGCCAAGGGGCAATCGTACAGGGGAACACCGGGGAGCTGTTTTTT. Residues: CASSQGAIVQGNTGELFF.

This clonotype was seen once. The chain links TRBV3-1 to TRBJ2-7, with 9 positions matching TRBD2. This CDR3 spans 15 amino acids. After removal of 0 bases from V and 4 bases from J, the junction contained 4 bases not matched to a gene. Germline CDR1 and CDR2: LGHDT and YNNKEL (reference sequence). CDR3 loop: CASSQDSTSGYEQYF. In nucleotides, the CDR3 is TGTGCCAGCAGCCAAGATTCGACTAGCGGATACGAGCAGTACTTC.